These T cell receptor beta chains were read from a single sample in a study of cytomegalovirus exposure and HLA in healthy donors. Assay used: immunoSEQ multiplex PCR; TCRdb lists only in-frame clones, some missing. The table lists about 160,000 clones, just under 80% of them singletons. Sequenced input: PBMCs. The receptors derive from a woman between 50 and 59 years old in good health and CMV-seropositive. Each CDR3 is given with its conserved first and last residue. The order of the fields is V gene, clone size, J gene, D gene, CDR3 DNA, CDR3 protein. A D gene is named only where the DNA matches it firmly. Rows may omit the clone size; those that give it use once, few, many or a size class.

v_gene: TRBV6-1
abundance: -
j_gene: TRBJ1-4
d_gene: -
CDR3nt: TGTGCCAGCAGTGAAAGGGCCAGGGAAGGGGAAAAACTGTTTTTT
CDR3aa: CASSERAREGEKLFF

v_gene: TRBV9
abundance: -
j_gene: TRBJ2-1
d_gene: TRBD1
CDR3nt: TGTGCCAGCAGCTCGGGGACAGTCAATGAGCAGTTCTTC
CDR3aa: CASSSGTVNEQFF

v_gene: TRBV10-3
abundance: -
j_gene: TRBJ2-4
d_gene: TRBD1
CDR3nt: TGTGCCATCAGTGAGTCAGCTGGAGCAGGGGACAGTCAGTACTTC
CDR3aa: CAISESAGAGDSQYF

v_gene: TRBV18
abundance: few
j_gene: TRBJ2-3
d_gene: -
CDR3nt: TGTGCCAGCTCACAACAGACAGACACAGATACGCAGTATTTT
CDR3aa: CASSQQTDTDTQYF

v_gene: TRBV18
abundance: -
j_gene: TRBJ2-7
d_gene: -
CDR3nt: TGTGCCAGCTCACCACCCCAGGCCTACGAGCAGTACTTC
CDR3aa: CASSPPQAYEQYF

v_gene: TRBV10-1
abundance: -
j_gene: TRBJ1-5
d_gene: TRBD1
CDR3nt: TGCGCCAGCAGATCGTGGGACAGGGGCAATCAGCCCCAGCATTTT
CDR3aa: CASRSWDRGNQPQHF

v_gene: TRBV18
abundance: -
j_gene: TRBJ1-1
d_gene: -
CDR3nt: TGTGCCAGCTCCCGACCGGACAGCACTGAAGCTTTCTTT
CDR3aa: CASSRPDSTEAFF

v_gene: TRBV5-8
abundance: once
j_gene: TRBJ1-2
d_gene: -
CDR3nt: TGTGCCAGCAACCCTACGGCAGGGACTTTAGCCTATGGCTACACCTTC
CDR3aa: CASNPTAGTLAYGYTF

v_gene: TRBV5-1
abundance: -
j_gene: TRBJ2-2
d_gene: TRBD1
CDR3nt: TGCGCCAGCAGCTGGAGGGACAGGGGGAACACCGGGGAGCTGTTTTTT
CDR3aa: CASSWRDRGNTGELFF

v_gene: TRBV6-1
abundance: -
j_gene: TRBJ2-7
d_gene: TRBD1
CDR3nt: TGTGCCAGCAGGATGACAGCAGGGACAGTCTACGAGCAGTACTTC
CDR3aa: CASRMTAGTVYEQYF

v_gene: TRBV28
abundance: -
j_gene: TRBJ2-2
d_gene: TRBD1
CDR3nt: TGTGCCAGCAGTCCGGGACAGGCGAACACCGGGGAGCTGTTTTTT
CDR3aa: CASSPGQANTGELFF

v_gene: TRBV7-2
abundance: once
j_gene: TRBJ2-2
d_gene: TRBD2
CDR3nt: TGTGCCAGCAGCCTCTTGGCCGGGACTAGCGCCACGAACACCGGGGAGCTGTTTTTT
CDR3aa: CASSLLAGTSATNTGELFF

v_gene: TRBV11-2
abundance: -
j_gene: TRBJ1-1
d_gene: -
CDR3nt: TGTGCCAGCAGCTTAGTATCGTCGAACACTGAAGCTTTCTTT
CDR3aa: CASSLVSSNTEAFF

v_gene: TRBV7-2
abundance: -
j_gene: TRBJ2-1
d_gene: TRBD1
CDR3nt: TGTGCCAGCAGCCCACAGGGGAGCCTCAGCAATGAGCAGTTCTTC
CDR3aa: CASSPQGSLSNEQFF

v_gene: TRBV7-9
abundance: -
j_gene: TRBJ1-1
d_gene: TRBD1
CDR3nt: TGTGCCAGCAGCCCAAGAGGGGGCAGACTGAACACTGAAGCTTTCTTT
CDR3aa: CASSPRGGRLNTEAFF

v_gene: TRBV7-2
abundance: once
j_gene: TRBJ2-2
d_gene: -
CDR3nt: TGTGCCAGCAGCTTACCGAGCACCGGGGAGCTGTTTTTT
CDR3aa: CASSLPSTGELFF

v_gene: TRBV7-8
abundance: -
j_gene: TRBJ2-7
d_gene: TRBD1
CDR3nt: TGTGCCAGCAGCTTAGTGGCAGGGGGTAAGGGCGAGCAGTACTTC
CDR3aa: CASSLVAGGKGEQYF

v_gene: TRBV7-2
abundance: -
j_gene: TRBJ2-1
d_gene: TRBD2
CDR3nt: TGTGCCAGCAGCCCCCGAGGGGCGGGGGGCTACAATGAGCAGTTCTTC
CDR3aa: CASSPRGAGGYNEQFF

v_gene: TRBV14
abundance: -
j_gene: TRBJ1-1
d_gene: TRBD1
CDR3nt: TGTGCCAGCAGCCACACGACAGGGGGCGTTATGATTTTCTTT
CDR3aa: CASSHTTGGVMIFF

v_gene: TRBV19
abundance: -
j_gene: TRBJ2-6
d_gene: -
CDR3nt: TGTGCCAGTAGTATTTTTCTTTGGCAGGATTACTCTGGGGCCAACGTCCTGACTTTC
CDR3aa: CASSIFLWQDYSGANVLTF

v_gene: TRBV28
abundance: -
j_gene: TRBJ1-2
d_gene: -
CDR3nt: TGTGCCAGCAGAGCCGGAGGGAACTATGGCTACACCTTC
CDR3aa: CASRAGGNYGYTF

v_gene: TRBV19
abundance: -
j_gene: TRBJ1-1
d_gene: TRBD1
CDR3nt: TGTGCCAGTAGCCCCGGTCCAGGGGGCGTGAGGTACACTGAAGCTTTCTTT
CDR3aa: CASSPGPGGVRYTEAFF

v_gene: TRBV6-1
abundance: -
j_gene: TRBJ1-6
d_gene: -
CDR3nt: TGTGCCAGCTCCCTCCGGAATTCACCCCTCCACTTT
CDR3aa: CASSLRNSPLHF

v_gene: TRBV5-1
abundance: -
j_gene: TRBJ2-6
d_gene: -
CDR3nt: TGCGCCAGCAGCTTGGCCACTGGGGCCAACGGCCTGACTTTC
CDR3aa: CASSLATGANGLTF

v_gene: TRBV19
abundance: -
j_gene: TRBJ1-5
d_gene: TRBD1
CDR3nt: TGTGCCGGGACAGCCTTTAAGCCCCAGCATTTT
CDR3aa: CAGTAFKPQHF

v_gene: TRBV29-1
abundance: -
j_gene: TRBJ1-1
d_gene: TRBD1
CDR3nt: TGCAGCGTAGACCGGGACAGCCTTAACACTGAAGCTTTCTTT
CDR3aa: CSVDRDSLNTEAFF

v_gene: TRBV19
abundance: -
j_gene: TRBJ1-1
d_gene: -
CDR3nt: TGTGCCAGTAAAGTCGCCAGGCTCACTGAAGCTTTCTTT
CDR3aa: CASKVARLTEAFF

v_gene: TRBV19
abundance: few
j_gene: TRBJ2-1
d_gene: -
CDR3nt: TGTGCCAGTAGTATCCCAGGGGCGGTTCATGAGCAGTTCTTC
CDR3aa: CASSIPGAVHEQFF

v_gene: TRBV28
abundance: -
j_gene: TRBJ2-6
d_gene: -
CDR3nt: TGTGCCAGCAGTTTATGGGGCCTCAGTAGCAGCTCTGGGGCCAACGGCCTGACTTTC
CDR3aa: CASSLWGLSSSSGANGLTF

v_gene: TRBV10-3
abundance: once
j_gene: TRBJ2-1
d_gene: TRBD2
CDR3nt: TGTGCCATCAGTGACTCTACCGGGACTAGCGGGAGTAGAGGTGAGCAGTTCTTC
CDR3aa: CAISDSTGTSGSRGEQFF

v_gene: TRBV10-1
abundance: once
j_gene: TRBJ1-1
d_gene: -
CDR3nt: TGCGCCAGCAGTGAGTCCGCAGGACGGGGCACTGAAGCTTTCTTT
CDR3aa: CASSESAGRGTEAFF

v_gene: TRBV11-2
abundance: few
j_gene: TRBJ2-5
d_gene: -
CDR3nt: TGTGCCAGCAGCTCCGGAGGGGGCAGGTATGAGACCCAGTACTTC
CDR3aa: CASSSGGGRYETQYF

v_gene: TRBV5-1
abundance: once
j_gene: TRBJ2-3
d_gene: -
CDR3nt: TGCGCCAGCAGCTTGGCCGGCGGGGCGGCAGATACGCAGTATTTT
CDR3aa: CASSLAGGAADTQYF

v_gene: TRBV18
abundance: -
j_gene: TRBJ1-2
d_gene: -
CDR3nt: TGTGCCAGCTCACCAAGCCAAGACTATGGCTACACCTTC
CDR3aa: CASSPSQDYGYTF

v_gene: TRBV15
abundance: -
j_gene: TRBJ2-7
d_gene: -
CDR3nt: TGTGCCACCAGCCCGAGGGCTATCTACGAGCAGTACTTC
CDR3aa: CATSPRAIYEQYF

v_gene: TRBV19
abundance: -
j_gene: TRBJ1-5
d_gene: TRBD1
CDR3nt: TGTGCCAGTAGTCCGCAGGGGGATAGCAATCAGCCCCAGCATTTT
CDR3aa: CASSPQGDSNQPQHF

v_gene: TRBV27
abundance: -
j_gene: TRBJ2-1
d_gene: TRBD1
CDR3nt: TGTGCCAGCAGTGGAGGGACAGGGGGGCATCAGTTCTTC
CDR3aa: CASSGGTGGHQFF

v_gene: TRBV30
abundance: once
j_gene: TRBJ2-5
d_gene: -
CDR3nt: TGTGCCTGGAGTGTACTTTTAGAGACCCAGTACTTC
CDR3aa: CAWSVLLETQYF

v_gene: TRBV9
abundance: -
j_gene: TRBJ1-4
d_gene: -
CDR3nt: TGTGCCAGCAGCATGTCCCCAAACAGTGAAAAACTGTTTTTT
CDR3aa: CASSMSPNSEKLFF

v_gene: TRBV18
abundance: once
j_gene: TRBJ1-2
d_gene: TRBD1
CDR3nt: TGTGCCAGCTCACCGCCGGGACAGGGCAAGAGTGGCTACACCTTC
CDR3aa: CASSPPGQGKSGYTF